This T cell receptor (beta chain) is drawn from a study of Tregs in tolerant kidney transplant recipients (dated by TCRdb to the late 2010s). Turning to the overall study: Before combined kidney and bone marrow transplantation, this study identified donor-specific regulatory T cells using TCRbeta sequencing and then followed those same cells after transplant. In 3 healthy controls, several methods of expanding Tregs specific for an allogeneic donor were compared by TCRbeta repertoire sequencing. Points the paper makes about the study in general: Expanding Tregs with activated donor B cells appeared to identify the most biologically relevant and donor-specific TCRbeta repertoire. The study was limited by small patient numbers, and the findings need validation in larger populations and under other immunosuppression protocols. Biological reproducibility was not directly addressed, though technical replication error appeared minimal.

For TCRbeta CDR3 sequencing, genomic DNA from the sorted cells was extracted using the QIAGEN DNeasy Blood and Tissue Kit. High-throughput TCRbeta CDR3 sequencing was carried out commercially through immunoSEQ, with PCR amplification with bias correction and internal controls included. As for the authors' bioinformatics: Unique productive TCRbeta sequences were defined by CDR3 nucleotide sequence when primers matched and otherwise by CDR3 amino acid sequence together with Vbeta and Jbeta genes. As a correction for sorting error, sequences shared between sorted populations at a frequency ratio of 2:1 or less were discarded, and the remaining shared sequences were assigned to the higher population. A sequence counted as donor-reactive if, in CFSE-low cells, the sequence had a frequency of at least 0.01% and was expanded at least 5-fold compared with unstimulated cells. Jensen-Shannon divergence, calculated on the top 100 TCRbeta sequences ranked by frequency, was used to quantify repertoire divergence. For samples with multiple sequencing runs, sorting error was corrected in each run separately before the runs were combined. The table comes from immuneACCESS by way of TCRdb, which keeps in-frame sequences with V and J called. Part of the clones is missing from these tables; in studies checked, under half for an unresolved V gene and the rest for unknown reasons. From that table come the V and J calls and clone size; the DNA was used to work out D and trimming. The sample yields approximately 260,000 clones; 65% to 85% were counted once. The biggest ten clones account for less than 0.75% of the sample.

In the case of this clone: Its antigen is still unknown. Per-nucleotide qualities are absent, and no much larger clonotype sits a single base away.

V and J are truncated by 4 bases and 3 bases respectively, leaving an intervening sequence of 18 bases. Inclusive of the bounding cysteine and phenylalanine, the CDR3 is 15 residues long. CDR3 DNA only is kept here, 45 bases in frame from base 1. CDR1 and CDR2 were assigned from the germline V gene (reference sequence) as GTSNPN and SVGIG. Unstimulated Tregs (CD4+CD25+CD127-), CD4+ non-Tregs (CD4+CD25-), CD4 and CD8 cells were FACS-sorted from thawed PBMCs. Healthy control blood was obtained either as purchased buffy coats or from healthy volunteers. Healthy control blood was processed by Ficoll density gradient to PBMCs and cryopreserved; patient PBMCs were collected before and after transplant.

The sample taken for sequencing was CD4+ T cells from blood. This receptor chain uses TRBV30 and TRBJ1-2; matching of 5 bases hints at TRBD1 as the D gene. The receptor comes from a human donor in good health. In nucleotides, the sequence is TGTGCCTGGAATTCCGGGACCCAAGGCGACTATGGCTACACCTTC. Its amino acids are CAWNSGTQGDYGYTF.